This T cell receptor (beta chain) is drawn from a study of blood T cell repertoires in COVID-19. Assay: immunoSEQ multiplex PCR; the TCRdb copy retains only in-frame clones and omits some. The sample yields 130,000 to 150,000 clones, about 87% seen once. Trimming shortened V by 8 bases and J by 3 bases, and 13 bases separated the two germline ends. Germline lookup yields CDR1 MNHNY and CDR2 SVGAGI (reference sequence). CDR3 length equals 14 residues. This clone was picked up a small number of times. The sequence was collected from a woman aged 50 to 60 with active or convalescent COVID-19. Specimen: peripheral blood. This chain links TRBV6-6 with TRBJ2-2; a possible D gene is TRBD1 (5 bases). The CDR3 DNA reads TGTGCCAGCGTGGGTGAAGGGGACACCGGGGAGCTGTTTTTT. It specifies CASVGEGDTGELFF.